Listed here is a single TCR beta chain. Its antigen is unknown. With 60 Vbeta and 13 Jbeta primers, the PCR was carried out. The method was immunoSEQ multiplex PCR; TCRdb's version includes in-frame clones alone and lacks a portion of them. The table lists roughly 140,000 clones, 76% of them singletons. This entry belongs to a study of cytomegalovirus exposure and HLA in healthy donors. Study details: Falling in the Caucasian-associated ancestry cluster were about 82% of 398 genotyped donors. Study-wide results and caveats: Reportedly, fewer N-insertions than the approximately 700-donor mean appeared in an Asian-associated ancestry cluster in a later analysis. Among TCR sequences, most were rare, though some public TCRs appeared in many donors.

The V and J ends lost 0 bases and 7 bases respectively, with 10 bases between them. CDR1 and CDR2 (germline): SGHRS, YFSETQ. This CDR3 contains 13 residues. Donors showed nominal health when sampled, although they likely had unrecorded immune exposures. This chain joins TRBV5-1 and TRBJ1-2, with D possibly matching TRBD1 (5 bases). This TCR was sampled from a young man in good health and CMV-seronegative. Material for sequencing was PBMCs. The CDR3 region has the DNA TGCGCCAGCAGCTTGGCCAGGGAGGCTGGCTACACCTTC. This sequence encodes CASSLAREAGYTF.